This entry features one TCR beta chain sequence. This record comes from a study of tissue T cells after allogeneic stem cell transplantation. Method: immunoSEQ multiplex PCR; TCRdb's copy keeps in-frame clones and lacks some. The table records about 9,700 clones, roughly two thirds of them present only once. Non-transplant comparator patients with other cancers had at least five gastrointestinal samples and no known gastrointestinal disease. The V gene end was trimmed by 0 bases and the J gene end by 7 bases; junction bases not matched to a gene: 6. CDR1 KGHSY and CDR2 FQNENV come from the germline V gene. The CDR3 contains 15 residues.

The chain uses TRBV16 and TRBJ1-5; 7 positions match TRBD1. The TCR was taken from a woman aged 18 to 55 with breast cancer. The sample consisted of tissue from the ileum, taken at autopsy. The CDR3 nucleotides are TGTGCCAGCAGCCAATCAGGGGACAGCCGACAGCCCCAGCATTTT. Protein product: CASSQSGDSRQPQHF.